These T cell receptor beta chains were read from a single sample in a study of T-cell memory formation after mild COVID-19. TCRdb called the 5' RACE reads again in MiXCR, with one record for every CDR3 protein. The sample includes fewer than 700,000 distinct CDR3 sequences, more than 15% of them seen just once. Material: PBMCs or a T cell subset sorted from them (not recorded which). Receptors were obtained from an adult woman who had mild COVID-19 (a few samples of this study predate the infection). Cell type and time point are not known. The CDR3 runs from the conserved cysteine through the conserved F or W. D genes are given only for firm matches. Not all rows give a size; the values are once, few, many and, for expanded clones, a class.

16	many	TRBD2	TRBV5-6	TRBJ2-1	CASSRGLAGVSNEQFF	TGTGCCAGCAGCCGCGGACTAGCGGGAGTATCTAATGAGCAGTTCTTC
15	few	TRBD1	TRBV2	TRBJ2-7	CASRDRVGFRYEQYF	TGTGCCAGCAGGGACAGGGTAGGGTTCCGCTACGAGCAGTACTTC
17	few	NA	TRBV27	TRBJ2-7	CASSHLGRSTLTYEQYF	TGTGCCAGCAGCCACCTAGGACGGAGTACCCTCACCTACGAGCAGTACTTC
13	NA	NA	TRBV7-9	TRBJ2-1	CASSLSLRNEQFF	TGTGCCAGCAGCTTAAGTCTCCGGAATGAGCAGTTCTTC
13	once	NA	TRBV24-1	TRBJ2-1	CATSDNNSYEQFF	TGTGCCACCAGTGATAACAACAGCTATGAGCAGTTCTTC
17	few	TRBD2	TRBV7-2	TRBJ2-3	CASSQAPGLAGVNTQYF	TGTGCCAGCAGCCAGGCCCCCGGACTAGCGGGAGTAAATACGCAGTATTTT
15	few	NA	TRBV7-2	TRBJ1-5	CASSSRGPADRPQHF	TGTGCCAGCAGCTCCAGGGGTCCCGCAGATCGGCCCCAGCATTTT
17	few	TRBD2	TRBV4-3	TRBJ2-3	CASSQGPGGTSTDTQYF	TGCGCCAGCAGCCAAGGCCCCGGGGGGACTAGCACAGATACGCAGTATTTT
11	few	NA	TRBV25-1	TRBJ2-4	CASRSINIQYF	TGTGCCAGCCGGAGTATAAACATTCAGTACTTC
14	few	TRBD1	TRBV11-1	TRBJ2-2	CASSLDRVTGELFF	TGTGCCAGCAGCTTGGACAGGGTAACCGGGGAGCTGTTTTTT
13	NA	NA	TRBV5-5	TRBJ1-2	CASSFIIHYGYTF	TGTGCCAGCAGCTTCATAATCCATTATGGCTACACCTTC
17	many	NA	TRBV19	TRBJ2-1	CASSTPLRGQGYNEQFF	TGTGCCAGTAGTACCCCACTCCGGGGGCAGGGGTACAATGAGCAGTTCTTC
16	NA	TRBD1	TRBV30	TRBJ2-1	CAWSVLGQGAYNEQFF	TGTGCCTGGAGTGTACTAGGACAGGGGGCTTACAATGAGCAGTTCTTC
15	few	NA	TRBV25-1	TRBJ1-4	CASSEYQGSSEKLFF	TGTGCCAGCAGTGAATACCAGGGATCGAGTGAAAAACTGTTTTTT
13	few	NA	TRBV24-1	TRBJ2-1	CATSDSAGQDQFF	TGTGCCACCAGTGATTCTGCAGGGCAAGACCAGTTCTTC
14	NA	NA	TRBV5-1	TRBJ1-1	CASSLGAPNTEAFF	TGCGCCAGCAGCTTGGGTGCTCCGAACACTGAAGCTTTCTTT
15	NA	TRBD1	TRBV12-3/TRBV12-4	TRBJ2-2	CASSLDRGVTGELFF	TGTGCCAGCAGTTTGGACAGGGGTGTCACCGGGGAGCTGTTTTTT
15	NA	TRBD2	TRBV24-1	TRBJ2-2	CATSDGDYLTGELFF	TGTGCCACCAGTGATGGGGACTACTTAACCGGGGAGCTGTTTTTT
15	NA	NA	TRBV24-1	TRBJ2-5	CATSDFNRGGETQYF	TGTGCCACCAGTGATTTCAACAGGGGGGGAGAGACCCAGTACTTC
15	many	NA	TRBV12-3/TRBV12-4	TRBJ2-4	CASSLSAGPLNIQYF	TGTGCCAGCAGTTTATCGGCTGGTCCTCTAAACATTCAGTACTTC
14	NA	NA	TRBV6-5	TRBJ2-7	CASSPGTLAYEQYF	TGTGCCAGCAGTCCCGGGACTCTAGCCTACGAGCAGTACTTC
15	NA	NA	TRBV12-5	TRBJ1-1	CASGLGTAMNTEAFF	TGTGCTAGTGGTTTGGGGACAGCCATGAACACTGAAGCTTTCTTT
19	NA	TRBD1	TRBV7-4	TRBJ1-5	CASRPEATGIRDWGQPQHF	TGTGCCAGCAGACCCGAAGCGACAGGGATTAGGGATTGGGGTCAGCCCCAGCATTTT
11	NA	NA	TRBV20-1	TRBJ1-2	CSARRDYGYTF	TGCAGTGCCCGTCGGGACTATGGCTACACCTTC
13	NA	NA	TRBV7-9	TRBJ2-7	CASSPRTAAEQYF	TGTGCCAGCAGCCCTCGAACTGCAGCCGAGCAGTACTTC
15	few	NA	TRBV20-1	TRBJ1-5	CSARDWQGTDQPQHF	TGCAGTGCTAGAGATTGGCAGGGAACGGATCAGCCCCAGCATTTT
14	NA	TRBD2	TRBV12-5	TRBJ2-5	CASGLLAGVETQYF	TGTGCTAGTGGTTTACTAGCGGGAGTGGAGACCCAGTACTTC
14	few	NA	TRBV11-2	TRBJ1-1	CASSLDWTSSEAFF	TGTGCCAGCAGCTTAGATTGGACCAGCAGTGAAGCTTTCTTT
14	few	NA	TRBV6-5	TRBJ2-3	CASSYSSQVGTQYF	TGTGCCAGCAGTTACAGTTCCCAGGTTGGGACGCAGTATTTT
14	few	NA	TRBV5-1	TRBJ2-4	CASSPGQTKNIQYF	TGCGCCAGCAGCCCCGGACAGACCAAAAACATTCAGTACTTC
16	few	TRBD1	TRBV5-1	TRBJ1-2	CASSPTGTGSSYGYTF	TGCGCCAGCAGCCCTACCGGGACAGGGTCGTCCTATGGCTACACCTTC
15	NA	NA	TRBV12-3/TRBV12-4	TRBJ2-1	CASSPRGNPEGEQFF	TGTGCCAGCAGTCCCAGGGGAAACCCGGAAGGTGAGCAGTTCTTC
15	NA	NA	TRBV7-9	TRBJ1-3	CASSRRDLGGNTIYF	TGTGCCAGCAGCCGACGGGACCTCGGGGGAAACACCATATATTTT
12	NA	TRBD1	TRBV2	TRBJ1-2	CATSTGTLGYTF	TGTGCCACTTCGACAGGGACTCTCGGCTACACCTTC
13	NA	NA	TRBV29-1	TRBJ2-3	CSVGDESTDTQYF	TGCAGCGTTGGGGACGAAAGCACAGATACGCAGTATTTT
15	NA	NA	TRBV7-3	TRBJ2-6	CASSLVGPGANVLTF	TGTGCCAGCAGCTTAGTGGGTCCTGGGGCCAACGTCCTGACTTTC
17	NA	NA	TRBV24-1	TRBJ1-3	CATSDGLGGGKGNTIYF	TGTGCCACCAGTGACGGCCTCGGCGGTGGGAAGGGGAACACCATATATTTT
15	few	TRBD2	TRBV11-2	TRBJ2-3	CASRKTSGTADTQYF	TGTGCCAGCAGAAAGACTAGCGGGACAGCAGATACGCAGTATTTT
14	few	NA	TRBV3-1	TRBJ1-4	CASSYRATNEKLFF	TGTGCCAGCAGCTACAGGGCAACTAATGAAAAACTGTTTTTT
13	few	NA	TRBV3-1	TRBJ2-3	CASSQDRGYTQYF	TGTGCCAGCAGCCAAGATCGGGGTTATACGCAGTATTTT
18	NA	TRBD2	TRBV14	TRBJ2-1	CASSLQPGLERVYNEQFF	TGTGCCAGCAGCCTTCAACCGGGACTAGAAAGGGTGTACAATGAGCAGTTCTTC
16	NA	NA	TRBV6-2/TRBV6-3	TRBJ2-7	CASSSQTLAYSYEQYF	TGTGCCAGCAGTTCACAAACTCTAGCGTACTCCTACGAGCAGTACTTC
13	many	NA	TRBV9	TRBJ2-1	CASSVGQADEQFF	TGTGCCAGCAGCGTAGGGCAGGCTGATGAGCAGTTCTTC